The rows below give T cell receptor beta chains drawn from one sample of a study of T cell repertoires in cytomegalovirus infection. TCRdb itself ran the reads through MiXCR, one entry per CDR3 protein. The sample has some 240,000 distinct CDR3 sequences; around 15% are singletons. Specimen: CD8+ T cells from PBMCs. The receptors shown here come from a human donor in good health (CMV status not recorded). Some clones in this sample may be carry-over from other donors' samples. Each CDR3 is given with its conserved first and last residue. The D gene is left open where the match is weak. Expanded clones get a size class; other rows say once, few or many, or leave the size out.

V gene	J gene	D gene	clone size	CDR3 DNA	CDR3 protein
TRBV7-8	TRBJ2-3	TRBD2	many	TGTGCCAGCAGCTTAGGCGCTGCGGGGGGAGATACGCAGTATTTT	CASSLGAAGGDTQYF
TRBV3-1	TRBJ1-6	-	few	TGTGCCAGCAGGCAAGGACGGGACTATAATTCACCCCTCCACTTT	CASRQGRDYNSPLHF
TRBV6-6	TRBJ1-5	TRBD1	few	TGTGCCAGCCAGGGGACAGGGGGGATCAATCAGCCCCAGCATTTT	CASQGTGGINQPQHF
TRBV20-1	TRBJ2-7	-	many	TGCAGTGCTAGAGGGACTGCTGACTACGAGCAGTACTTC	CSARGTADYEQYF
TRBV7-9	TRBJ2-7	-	-	TGTGCCAGCAGCTTAGTCCGCGATATCTCCTACGAGCAGTACTTC	CASSLVRDISYEQYF
TRBV13	TRBJ1-1	-	-	TGTGCCAGCAGCTTAGGTTTTGGGAACACTGAAGCTTTCTTT	CASSLGFGNTEAFF
TRBV6-1	TRBJ2-3	TRBD1	few	TGTGCCAGCAGTGCCCCCAGGGGGCTCTCCGGCACAGATACGCAGTATTTT	CASSAPRGLSGTDTQYF
TRBV28	TRBJ2-7	TRBD2	few	TGTGCCAGCAACGGGGCTAGCGGGGGGGGAGTCGTCCACGAGCAGTACTTC	CASNGASGGGVVHEQYF
TRBV10-2	TRBJ1-1	-	-	TGCGCCAGCAGCGGGGACGGCTTTGAAGCTTTCTTT	CASSGDGFEAFF
TRBV7-2	TRBJ2-2	-	many	TGTGCCAGCAGCTTGTGGGACTCCGCCTGGGAGCTGTTTTTT	CASSLWDSAWELFF
TRBV2	TRBJ2-1	-	many	TGTGCCAGTGAGACTAGATTTCCCTACAATGAGCAGTTCTTC	CASETRFPYNEQFF
TRBV20-1	TRBJ2-1	TRBD1	once	TGCAGTGTCGCTAGGGGGCCTTACAATGAGCAGTTCTTC	CSVARGPYNEQFF
TRBV28	TRBJ2-7	-	-	TGTGCCACTGACGGTTCTTCCGACTACGAGCAGTACTTC	CATDGSSDYEQYF
TRBV6-5	TRBJ2-5	TRBD2	many	TGTGCCAGCAGTTCCCTTGGACTAGCGGGGGAAGAGACCCAGTACTTC	CASSSLGLAGEETQYF
TRBV28	TRBJ2-5	-	few	TGTGCCAGCAGCCCGGGCTGGGCGGAGACCCAGTACTTC	CASSPGWAETQYF
TRBV28	TRBJ2-7	-	many	TGTGCCAGCAGTTCCACTACGTACCCTCTCTACGAGCAGTACTTC	CASSSTTYPLYEQYF
TRBV6-4	TRBJ2-5	TRBD2	few	TGTGCCAAAAGGGAGGGTAGGAAAGAGACCCAGTACTTC	CAKREGRKETQYF
TRBV23-1	TRBJ1-2	-	-	TGCGCCAACAGGGCAGCTTATGGCTACACCTTC	CANRAAYGYTF
TRBV2	TRBJ2-1	TRBD2	-	TGTGCCAGCGGGACTAGCGGGGGGGTATGGTACAATGAGCAGTTCTTC	CASGTSGGVWYNEQFF
TRBV6-1	TRBJ1-5	-	few	TGTGCCAGCAGTGAAGACAAGATCAATCAGCCCCAGCATTTT	CASSEDKINQPQHF
TRBV5-1	TRBJ2-2	-	-	TGCGCCAGCAGACCCAGGGAGTCGAACACCGGGGAGCTGTTTTTT	CASRPRESNTGELFF
TRBV20-1	TRBJ1-5	-	-	TGCATTATTGACAAGATCAATCAGCCCCAGCATTTT	CIIDKINQPQHF
TRBV6-5	TRBJ1-1	TRBD1	many	TGTGCCAGCAGTTACTCGACGGACAGGGCCACTGAAGCTTTCTTT	CASSYSTDRATEAFF
TRBV4-2	TRBJ2-4	TRBD1	-	TGTGCCAGCAGCCAAGATCCCGGGACAGGGGGCTGGTCAAACATTCAGTACTTC	CASSQDPGTGGWSNIQYF
TRBV2	TRBJ1-1	TRBD1	-	TGTGCCAGCAGTGTTTGGACAGGGGTTAAGACGAACACTGAAGCTTTCTTT	CASSVWTGVKTNTEAFF
TRBV28	TRBJ2-7	-	once	TGTGCCAGCAGTTCCCGCGAACCGGGGGTCTACGAGCATTACTTC	CASSSREPGVYEHYF
TRBV4-1	TRBJ1-1	-	many	TGCGCCAGCAGCCAATCTTGGGGGGGCTATGAAGCTTTCTTT	CASSQSWGGYEAFF
TRBV7-9	TRBJ2-2	-	-	TGTGCCAGCAGCCCAAGAACGGGTACGAACACCGGGGAGCTGTTTTTT	CASSPRTGTNTGELFF
TRBV28	TRBJ2-3	TRBD1	-	TGTGCCAGCAGTTTAGACCCATTGGGACAGGGCGGGGCAGATACGCAGTATTTT	CASSLDPLGQGGADTQYF
TRBV28	TRBJ1-5	-	many	TGTGCCAGCAGCCCCTCCGGGTGGAATCAGCCCCAGCATTTT	CASSPSGWNQPQHF
TRBV7-8	TRBJ2-1	-	many	TGTGCCAGCAGCTTAACCGAGAGCTCCTACAATGAGCAGTTCTTC	CASSLTESSYNEQFF
TRBV7-9	TRBJ2-2	-	-	TGTGCCAGCAGCTTATATCTCTCCGGTGGCGGGGAGCTGTTTTTT	CASSLYLSGGGELFF
TRBV27	TRBJ1-6	TRBD1	few	TGTGCCAGCAGTACCGGGACAGTAAATTCACCCCTCCACTTT	CASSTGTVNSPLHF
TRBV11-1	TRBJ2-1	TRBD2	few	TGTGCCAGCAGCCCCCCGGGGAGCGGGGGGGCAGGAGAGCAGTTCTTC	CASSPPGSGGAGEQFF
TRBV7-2	TRBJ2-1	-	many	TGTGCCAGCAGCCAAGGGACGCTTGGCTACAATGAGCAGTTCTTC	CASSQGTLGYNEQFF
TRBV6-6	TRBJ1-5	-	-	TGTGCCAGCAGTTACTCCACCACTGATGTCTCTTCGGATAGCAATCAGCCCCAGCATTTT	CASSYSTTDVSSDSNQPQHF
TRBV7-9	TRBJ2-7	-	many	TGTGCCAGCAGCTTTGAGGATTTCTACGAGCAGTACTTC	CASSFEDFYEQYF
TRBV7-8	TRBJ1-1	TRBD1	many	TGTGCCAGCAGCATAGACAGGGGGAGGAGGGAAGCTTTCTTT	CASSIDRGRREAFF
TRBV7-9	TRBJ2-2	-	few	TGTGCCAGCAGCTTTGGGCCTGTTGCCCGCACCGGGGAGCTGTTTTTT	CASSFGPVARTGELFF
TRBV12-3/TRBV12-4	TRBJ1-4	TRBD1	few	TGTGCCAGCAGTCCGGGACAGGGGTTTTGGGAAAAACTGTTTTTT	CASSPGQGFWEKLFF
TRBV6-2/TRBV6-3	TRBJ2-1	-	few	TGTGCCAGCGGTAGTGGCAATGAGCAGTTCTTC	CASGSGNEQFF
TRBV29-1	TRBJ1-2	-	few	TGCAGCGTTGAGGGGGTAGAGAACTATGGCTACACCTTC	CSVEGVENYGYTF
TRBV6-6	TRBJ2-3	TRBD2	-	TGTGCCAGCAGGAAACTAGCGGGGGGAGACACAGATACGCAGTATTTT	CASRKLAGGDTDTQYF
TRBV4-3	TRBJ1-6	-	many	TGCGCCAGCAGCGACAGCAGCTCCTATAATTCACCCCTCCACTTT	CASSDSSSYNSPLHF
TRBV20-1	TRBJ1-2	-	few	TGCAGTGCTAGAGATCCCCGGGCTAACTATGGCTACACCTTC	CSARDPRANYGYTF
TRBV5-1	TRBJ2-7	-	-	TGCGCCAGCAGCCCCTCGCCATTGAGTCCTGGAAACCCAGAGCAGTACTTC	CASSPSPLSPGNPEQYF
TRBV15	TRBJ1-6	TRBD1	-	TGTGCCACCAGCAGACTCGGACAGGGGAATTCACCCCTCCACTTT	CATSRLGQGNSPLHF
TRBV10-3	TRBJ1-2	TRBD1	many	TGTGCCATCAGTGGGTTAGACAGGGGGCCAGGCTATGGCTACACCTTC	CAISGLDRGPGYGYTF
TRBV20-1	TRBJ1-5	-	-	TGCAGTGCTAGTGAATTAGCGACAACTTATAGCAATCAGCCCCAGCATTTT	CSASELATTYSNQPQHF
TRBV7-2	TRBJ2-3	-	-	TGTGCCAGCAGCTTAGGCCGACGTGGAGATACGCAGTATTTT	CASSLGRRGDTQYF